These 21 T cell receptor beta chains originate from one sample sequenced in a study of a mutant IDH1 vaccine in newly diagnosed glioma. Specified time point: baseline, week 1 (first vaccination visit). Noted treatment: pre-vaccination baseline after standard-of-care therapy. Method: immunoSEQ multiplex PCR; TCRdb's copy keeps in-frame clones and lacks some. The sample records 30,000 to 35,000 clones, about 85% being singletons. This sample comprised PBMCs, obtained from a glioma patient treated with radiotherapy, temozolomide or both. These receptors were collected from a woman aged 40 to 55 with glioma.

This chain joins TRBV6-1 and TRBJ1-1; a weak D match, TRBD1 (6 bases). The CDR3 has 13 residues. With 3 bases removed from V and 6 bases from J, the gap between germline ends came to 11 bases. Germline CDR1 reads MNHNS; CDR2 reads SASEGT. CDR3 residues: CASSDPYRAEAFF. For the CDR3, the DNA is TGTGCCAGCAGTGACCCATACAGGGCTGAAGCTTTCTTT.

The V gene is TRBV2, the J gene TRBJ2-7, with unresolved D. The V end was cut by 4 bases, the J end by 3 bases, with 4 bases between. The CDR3 runs to 11 residues. Germline assignment: CDR1 SNHLY and CDR2 FYNNEI. The CDR3 sequence is CASSASYEQYF. CDR3 coding DNA: TGTGCCAGCAGTGCTAGCTACGAGCAGTACTTC.

The chain is built from TRBV6-5 and TRBJ1-2; no reliable D call. V dropped 7 bases and J dropped 0 bases, with 9 bases sitting between them. There are 13 residues in the CDR3. Looked up from germline, CDR1 is MNHEY and CDR2 is SVGAGI. In nucleotides, the CDR3 is TGTGCCAGCATGGGCTTCCCTAACTATGGCTACACCTTC. Amino acids: CASMGFPNYGYTF.

The chain uses TRBV7-9 and TRBJ1-5, with a tentative D call TRBD1 (5 bases). Trimming stripped 3 bases from V and 3 bases from J, with 9 bases between. The CDR3 totals 14 residues. The germline CDR1 and CDR2 sequences are SEHNR and FQNEAQ (reference sequence). The CDR3 bases are TGTGCCAGCAGCTTCACAGGTAACAATCAGCCCCAGCATTTT. It is translated as CASSFTGNNQPQHF.

The rearrangement uses TRBV27 and TRBJ1-5; 9 bases are shared with TRBD1. Germline values: CDR1 MNHEY, CDR2 SMNVEV (reference sequence). CDR3 size: 16 residues. V shed 8 bases, J shed 1 base, and the junction held 9 bases outside the gene matches. Here the CDR3 DNA reads TGTGCCAGCGCCCCTACAGGGGGCTGGAGCAATCAGCCCCAGCATTTT. Translated, it gives CASAPTGGWSNQPQHF.

This chain joins TRBV19 and TRBJ2-2; 9 bases line up with TRBD1. J lost 2 bases, V lost 7 bases, and 5 bases had no gene match. CDR3 length: 15 residues. The germline gives CDR1 LNHDA, CDR2 SQIVND (reference sequence). The DNA of the CDR3 is TGTGCCAGTACTCCGGGACAGGGAAACACCGGGGAGCTGTTTTTT. Protein: CASTPGQGNTGELFF.

The chain uses TRBV19 and TRBJ2-7; weak D call: TRBD2 (6 bases). Trimming pared 5 bases from V and 1 base from J, leaving 15 bases between. Germline CDR1 and CDR2: LNHDA and SQIVND (reference sequence). The CDR3 loop spans 15 amino acids. CDR3 bases: TGTGCCAGTAGTTTCGGGACGGGGACTTCCTACGAGCAGTACTTC. Translating it yields CASSFGTGTSYEQYF.

The sample holds one count of this clone. J is TRBJ2-7 and V is TRBV7-9; D call uncertain. CDR1 is SEHNR, CDR2 FQNEAQ, per germline (reference sequence). The CDR3 consists of 13 residues. The V end lost 2 bases, the J end lost 2 bases, and 7 bases lay between the germline ends. CDR3 bases: TGTGCCAGCAGCTTACTTTCGGCCTACGAGCAGTACTTC. Translating it yields CASSLLSAYEQYF.

CDR3 protein: CASSLQASGGGETQYF. In nucleotides, the CDR3 is TGTGCCAGCAGCTTGCAGGCTAGCGGGGGGGGAGAGACCCAGTACTTC. The J gene is TRBJ2-5, the V gene TRBV7-2; 12 positions match TRBD2. V lost 3 bases to trimming and J lost 4 bases; unmatched junction nucleotides: 6. Germline V CDR1 and CDR2: SGHTA, FQGNSA. The CDR3 covers 16 residues.

This clone was seen only once. The chain recombines TRBV10-3 with TRBJ2-7; 7 bases agree with TRBD2. CDR1 and CDR2 from the germline V gene are ENHRY and SYGVKD. V gave up 2 bases and J gave up 2 bases; unmatched junction bases: 6. The CDR3 loop spans 15 amino acids. DNA of the CDR3: TGTGCCATCAGTGAGAAAGGAGGGAGGGCCTACGAGCAGTACTTC. Translation: CAISEKGGRAYEQYF.

The CDR3 nucleotides are TGCAGCGTTGAAGCACCTAACTATGGCTACACCTTC. Residues: CSVEAPNYGYTF. The chain couples TRBV29-1 to TRBJ1-2; D is undetermined. Trimming shortened V by 1 base and J by 0 bases, and 3 bases separated the two germline ends. From germline, CDR1 is SQVTM and CDR2 ANQGSEA. This CDR3 has 12 residues.

The chain employs TRBV14 and TRBJ2-1; D is uncertain. From germline, CDR1 is SGHDN and CDR2 FVKESK. This CDR3 contains 15 residues. V lost 0 bases, J lost 4 bases, and 10 bases lay in between. CDR3 nucleotides: TGTGCCAGCAGCCAAGAGGTGTATGGGTACAATGAGCAGTTCTTC. It codes for CASSQEVYGYNEQFF.

The gene calls are TRBV9 and TRBJ2-1; D might be TRBD2 (6 bases). Trimming cost V 3 bases and J 3 bases, with 19 bases left between them. The length of the CDR3 is 17 residues. From germline, CDR1 is SGDLS and CDR2 YYNGEE. The CDR3 DNA reads as TGTGCCAGCAGCGGAACCGACCGGGACTTCTACTACAATGAGCAGTTCTTC. Translated, it gives CASSGTDRDFYYNEQFF.

The chain joins TRBV4-2 to TRBJ2-1, with 11 positions matching TRBD2. Losses at the gene ends were 0 bases for V and 6 bases for J; bases not matched to a gene: 4. Germline V lookup: CDR1 LGHNA, CDR2 YNFKEQ. The CDR3 covers 16 residues. The CDR3 DNA reads TGTGCCAGCAGCCAAGAGACTAGCGGGGCTTTCAATGAGCAGTTCTTC. As protein: CASSQETSGAFNEQFF.

As DNA, the CDR3 is TGTGCCAGCAGTTCCTTTGAGGGGTACCGTGGGGGGAACCAGTACTTC. Protein product: CASSSFEGYRGGNQYF. This chain connects TRBV6-5 to TRBJ2-5; D may be TRBD2 (6 bases). The CDR3 is made up of 16 amino acids. From germline, CDR1 is MNHEY and CDR2 SVGAGI. Trimming left V 4 bases short and J 10 bases short, with 25 bases between.

The V gene is TRBV2, the J gene TRBJ2-2; D remains unclear. From germline, CDR1 is SNHLY and CDR2 FYNNEI. V lost 6 bases and J lost 2, with 13 bases in between. The CDR3 runs to 15 residues. In DNA, the CDR3 is TGTGCCAGCAGCCCGAGAGATGCCAACACCGGGGAGCTGTTTTTT. Encoded protein: CASSPRDANTGELFF.

The gene calls are TRBV18 and TRBJ1-4; 7 nucleotides align to TRBD1. J was trimmed by 3 bases and V by 3 bases; bases with no gene match: 7. CDR1 is KGHSH and CDR2 is LQKENI in the germline V gene. There are 16 residues in the CDR3. The CDR3 DNA follows: TGTGCCAGCTCACCGACCAGGGGGACGGCTAATGAAAAACTGTTTTTT. The encoded protein is CASSPTRGTANEKLFF.

This chain connects TRBV2 to TRBJ2-7; tentatively, D is TRBD2 (5 bases). V was shortened by 0 bases and J by 7 bases, with 16 bases between the two germline ends. This CDR3 is built from 15 residues. From germline, CDR1 is SNHLY and CDR2 FYNNEI. In DNA, the CDR3 is TGTGCCAGCAGTGAAGCGCGGGTCGGGCTACGGGAGCAGTACTTC. This translates into CASSEARVGLREQYF.

This sequence joins TRBV5-1 and TRBJ2-5; 7 nucleotides agree with TRBD2. The V and J ends lost 0 bases and 4 bases, in that order; junction bases with no gene match: 3. Germline assignment: CDR1 SGHRS and CDR2 YFSETQ. The CDR3 sequence is 14 residues long. CDR3 in DNA: TGCGCCAGCAGCTTGGGGGGAGGGCCAGAGACCCAGTACTTC. It yields the protein CASSLGGGPETQYF.

The rearrangement links TRBV28 to TRBJ2-7; 8 nucleotides agree with TRBD1. Losses at the gene ends were 6 bases for V and 5 bases for J; bases not matched to a gene: 15. Germline V lookup: CDR1 MDHEN, CDR2 SYDVKM. The CDR3 sequence is 16 residues long. Here the CDR3 reads CASSDPWTGKLNEQYF. CDR3 coding DNA: TGTGCCAGCAGCGATCCGTGGACAGGGAAATTAAACGAGCAGTACTTC.

The chain combines TRBV2 with TRBJ2-1, with TRBD2 as a possible D gene (5 bases). CDR1 is SNHLY and CDR2 is FYNNEI in the germline V gene. The CDR3 has 13 residues. Trimming removed 7 bases at V and 7 bases at J, with 14 bases between. The CDR3 loop is CASNGLLNNEQFF. CDR3 sequence (DNA): TGTGCCAGCAATGGACTTCTGAATAATGAGCAGTTCTTC.